This TCR beta chain is drawn from a study of blood T cell repertoires in COVID-19. Study details: PBMCs, B-cell-depleted T cells, or T cells provided the cDNA or gDNA that made up the material.

Between the trimmed V and J ends, which lost 1 base and 1 base, there was a span of 25 bases. Germline loops: CDR1 LGHDT, CDR2 YNNKEL (reference sequence). The CDR3 is 20 residues long. Methods used by the authors: Amplified reference gene primers provided the basis for estimating nucleated cell counts. Only in-frame clones appear in the TCRdb table, and some are missing; sequencing was by immunoSEQ multiplex PCR. From that table come the V and J calls and clone size; the DNA was used to work out D and trimming. The repertoire has more than 250,000 clones, roughly 90% of them found once; the top ten carry less than 20%. Symptom resolution, clearance, or two negative PCRs marked donors in Cohort 3 as recovered.

V gene TRBV3-1 (or the pseudogene TRBV3-2) combines with J gene TRBJ1-2; D is perhaps TRBD1 (5 bases). This clonotype was obtained from a woman aged 25-40 years who had recovered from COVID-19. Sample: PBMCs or T cells enriched from blood (not recorded which). CDR3 amino acids: CASSQVHKGPHHPINYGYTF. The CDR3 DNA follows: TGTGCCAGCAGCCAAGTTCACAAGGGGCCCCACCACCCGATTAACTATGGCTACACCTTC.